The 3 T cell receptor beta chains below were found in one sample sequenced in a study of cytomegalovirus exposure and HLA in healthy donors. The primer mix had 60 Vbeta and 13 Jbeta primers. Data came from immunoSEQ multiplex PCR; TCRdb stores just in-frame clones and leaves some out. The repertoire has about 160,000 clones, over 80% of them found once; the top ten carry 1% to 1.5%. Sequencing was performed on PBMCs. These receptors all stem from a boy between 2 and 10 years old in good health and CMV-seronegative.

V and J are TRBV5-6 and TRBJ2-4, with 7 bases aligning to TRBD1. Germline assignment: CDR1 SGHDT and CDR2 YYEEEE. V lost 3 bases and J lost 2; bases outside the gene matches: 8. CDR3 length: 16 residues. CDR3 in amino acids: CASSSSAQGTKNIQYF. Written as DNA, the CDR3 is TGTGCCAGCAGCTCTTCGGCACAGGGGACCAAAAACATTCAGTACTTC.

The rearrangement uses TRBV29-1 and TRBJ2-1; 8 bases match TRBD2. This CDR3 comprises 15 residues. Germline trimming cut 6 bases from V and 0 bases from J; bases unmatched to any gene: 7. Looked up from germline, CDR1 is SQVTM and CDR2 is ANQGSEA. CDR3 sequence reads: CSVEGLDSSYNEQFF. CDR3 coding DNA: TGCAGCGTCGAGGGACTAGACAGCTCCTACAATGAGCAGTTCTTC.

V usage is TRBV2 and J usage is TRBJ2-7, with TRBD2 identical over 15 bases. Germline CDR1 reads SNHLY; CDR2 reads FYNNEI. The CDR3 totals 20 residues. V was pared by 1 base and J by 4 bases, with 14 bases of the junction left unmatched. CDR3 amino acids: CASSEELSGTSGRPRYEQYF. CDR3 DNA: TGTGCCAGCAGTGAAGAGCTATCCGGGACTAGCGGGAGGCCTAGGTACGAGCAGTACTTC.